One sample yielded the 23 T cell receptor beta chains listed below, sequenced in a study of blood T cells in healthy people across ages. Using a J-beta primer mix together with a sample-barcoded 5' primer, a second PCR was run for roughly 7 to 12 cycles. TCRdb used MiXCR to reprocess the 5' RACE reads, holding one entry per CDR3 protein. The data hold hundreds of thousands of distinct CDR3 sequences, with around 20% observed a single time. The sequencing input was blood. Source of these receptors: a man between 65 and 80 years old in good health.

This clonotype was seen more than once but under ten times. The J gene is TRBJ2-1, the V gene TRBV20-1; 9 positions agree with TRBD1. The CDR3 is made up of 13 amino acids. Germline-derived CDR1 and CDR2 are DFQATT and SNEGSKA (reference sequence). CDR3 sequence reads: CRVGTGRGNEQFF. CDR3 nucleotide sequence: TGCAGGGTCGGGACAGGGCGGGGCAATGAGCAGTTCTTC.

This clonotype has a count of ten or more. This chain uses TRBV5-6 with TRBJ1-2, with 9 nucleotides matching TRBD1. The germline V gene encodes CDR1 SGHDT and CDR2 YYEEEE. Trimming cost V 4 bases and J 6 bases; bases outside gene matches: 10. This CDR3 is built from 15 residues. CDR3 in DNA: TGTGCCAGCAGCCCCCTGGGGACAGGGAAGGATGGCTACACCTTC. Translated: CASSPLGTGKDGYTF.

This clonotype was seen a few times. The chain links TRBV20-1 to TRBJ2-1; maybe TRBD2 (6 bases). The CDR3 consists of 16 residues. In germline, CDR1 is DFQATT, CDR2 SNEGSKA (reference sequence). V was pared by 2 bases and J by 8 bases, with 22 bases between. CDR3 protein: CSARRSRDSPWDEQFF. In nucleotides, the CDR3 is TGCAGTGCTAGACGATCCCGGGACTCCCCGTGGGATGAGCAGTTCTTC.

This clonotype was seen a few times. The CDR3 protein is CSARDSILAGLNKFF. The CDR3 nucleotides are TGCAGTGCTAGAGATAGTATACTAGCGGGATTAAATAAGTTCTTC. The chain couples TRBV20-1 to TRBJ2-1; TRBD2 matches at 10 bases. The CDR3 covers 15 residues. Germline-derived CDR1 and CDR2 are DFQATT and SNEGSKA (reference sequence). After removal of 0 bases from V and 14 bases from J, the junction contained 13 bases not matched to a gene.

The chain links TRBV20-1 to TRBJ1-1, with TRBD1 identical over 11 bases. The length of the CDR3 is 14 residues. From germline, CDR1 is DFQATT and CDR2 SNEGSKA (reference sequence). The trim removed 8 bases at V and 2 bases at J, leaving 7 bases unmatched. CDR3 nucleotides: TGCAGTCCCGGACAGGGGGCCCAAAACACTGAAGCTTTCTTT. Translated, it gives CSPGQGAQNTEAFF.

This rearrangement joins TRBV3-1 to TRBJ2-1; 7 positions agree with TRBD2. Germline V gene lookup returns CDR1 LGHDT and CDR2 YNNKEL (reference sequence). The CDR3 runs to 15 residues. The V segment lost 4 bases and the J segment 4 bases; nucleotides outside the gene matches: 7. CDR3 protein: CASSRDVAGYNEQFF. For the CDR3, the DNA is TGTGCCAGCAGCCGAGACGTAGCGGGTTACAATGAGCAGTTCTTC.

The genes are TRBV20-1 and TRBJ2-3; D might be TRBD2 (5 bases). CDR1 is DFQATT and CDR2 is SNEGSKA in the germline V gene (reference sequence). This CDR3 has 15 residues. V gave up 6 bases and J gave up 0 bases, with 16 bases separating them. The chain's CDR3 is CSARRGRTSTDTQYF. CDR3 nucleotide sequence: TGCAGTGCACGACGGGGTCGCACCAGCACAGATACGCAGTATTTT.

The sample holds many counts of this clonotype. This chain joins TRBV20-1 and TRBJ2-4; 8 bases are a match to TRBD2. CDR1 is DFQATT, CDR2 SNEGSKA, per germline (reference sequence). V was pared by 5 bases and J by 7 bases, with 7 bases of the junction left unmatched. The CDR3 runs 13 residues. The CDR3 reads CSAGGGLVNIQYF. CDR3 coding DNA: TGCAGTGCTGGTGGGGGACTAGTCAACATTCAGTACTTC.

This clonotype has ten or more counts. V usage is TRBV20-1 and J usage is TRBJ1-5; D might be TRBD1 (5 bases). Trimming pared 3 bases from V and 5 bases from J, leaving 11 bases between. From germline, CDR1 is DFQATT and CDR2 SNEGSKA (reference sequence). The CDR3 runs to 13 residues. The CDR3 loop is CSASRPGDQPQHF. CDR3 nucleotides: TGCAGTGCTAGCCGCCCGGGGGATCAGCCCCAGCATTTT.

This chain connects TRBV2 to TRBJ2-2, with D possibly TRBD1 on 5 matching bases. CDR3 length equals 15 residues. V was cut by 2 bases and J by 1 base, with 8 bases left in between. Germline lookup yields CDR1 SNHLY and CDR2 FYNNEI. CDR3 protein: CASSEWQGNTGELFF. CDR3 DNA sequence: TGTGCCAGCAGTGAATGGCAGGGGAACACCGGGGAGCTGTTTTTT.

This clonotype was detected a few times. The chain links TRBV2 to TRBJ2-1, with D hard to call. The CDR3 covers 12 residues. The V and J ends lost 5 bases and 15 bases respectively, with 17 bases between them. Per germline, CDR1 SNHLY and CDR2 FYNNEI. This chain's CDR3 is CASSNGPLVRFF. The CDR3, as DNA: TGTGCCAGCAGTAATGGACCTCTCGTTCGGTTCTTC.

This chain connects TRBV21-1 to TRBJ2-4; TRBD2 reflects the table's D call only, with no check against the DNA. TRBV21-1 is listed as a pseudogene. The CDR3 contains 14 residues. The CDR3 nucleotides read TGTGCCAGCAGCAAATCGAGGGCTCAAAACATTCGGTACTTC. It is translated as CASSKSRAQNIRYF.

This clonotype was counted a few times. The CDR3 DNA is TGCGCCAGCAGCTTGGGGCCCGACGTCGGGGGAAACACCATATATTTT. Translating gives CASSLGPDVGGNTIYF. V and J are TRBV5-1 and TRBJ1-3, with D unresolved. This CDR3 contains 16 residues. From germline, CDR1 is SGHRS and CDR2 YFSETQ. Trimming removed 0 bases at V and 4 bases at J, with 14 bases between.

This clonotype was recorded at least ten times. The genes are TRBV29-1 and TRBJ2-5, with no clear D. This CDR3 comprises 12 residues. Germline CDR1 SQVTM, CDR2 ANQGSEA. Trimming stripped 6 bases from V and 0 bases from J, with 8 bases between. CDR3 region: CSVTEDQETQYF. CDR3 DNA: TGCAGCGTAACAGAGGACCAAGAGACCCAGTACTTC. The full variable domain, completed using reference TRBV29-1 and TRBJ2-5, is SAVISQKPSRDICQRGTSLTIQCQVDSQVTMMFWYRQQPGQSLTLIATANQGSEATYESGFVIDKFPISRPNLTFSTLTVSNMSPEDSSIYLCSVTEDQETQYFGPGTRLLVL.

This clonotype has just a few counts. The chain is built from TRBV3-1 and TRBJ2-5; possibly TRBD2 for D (5 bases). V lost 7 bases, J lost 5 bases, and 17 bases lay in between. The CDR3 extends over 14 amino acids. CDR1 is LGHDT, CDR2 YNNKEL, per germline (reference sequence). The DNA of the CDR3 is TGTGCCAGCACCCACCGGGGAAAGGCGGAGACCCAGTACTTC. Its translation: CASTHRGKAETQYF.

The chain couples TRBV6-5 to TRBJ2-7; tentatively, D is TRBD2 (5 bases). The CDR3 is 14 residues long. The V end was cut by 0 bases, the J end by 7 bases, with 13 bases between. CDR1 is MNHEY, CDR2 SVGAGI, per germline. CDR3 coding DNA: TGTGCCAGCAGTTACTCGTATGTGTCGGGGGAGCAGTACTTC. Encoded protein: CASSYSYVSGEQYF.

The V and J genes are TRBV7-9 and TRBJ1-4; 9 bases agree with TRBD1. The trim removed 5 bases at V and 2 bases at J, leaving 6 bases unmatched. CDR3 length: 16 amino acids. Germline CDR1 and CDR2: SEHNR and FQNEAQ (reference sequence). In DNA, the CDR3 is TGTGCCAGCAGCACGGACAGGGGAAGGACTAATGAAAAACTGTTTTTT. This gives the protein CASSTDRGRTNEKLFF.

The chain carries TRBV3-1 and TRBJ2-7; TRBD2 aligns across 10 bases. The CDR3 extends over 15 amino acids. Germline loops: CDR1 LGHDT, CDR2 YNNKEL (reference sequence). The trim removed 4 bases at V and 3 bases at J, leaving 6 bases unmatched. The CDR3 nucleotides read TGTGCCAGCAGCCCAGGAAAGCGGGAGGGCTACGAGCAGTACTTC. This codes for CASSPGKREGYEQYF.

This clonotype was counted ten times or more. V gene TRBV29-1 combines with J gene TRBJ2-5; D remains ambiguous. Germline assignment: CDR1 SQVTM and CDR2 ANQGSEA. Trimming pared 2 bases from V and 2 bases from J, leaving 9 bases between. This CDR3 is built from 13 residues. CDR3 nucleotide sequence: TGCAGCGTTGAAATTCCAGTTCAAGAGACCCAGTACTTC. This gives the protein CSVEIPVQETQYF.

The chain combines TRBV5-1 with TRBJ2-1; TRBD2 matches 9 bases. The CDR3 runs 15 residues. V gave up 0 bases and J gave up 6 bases; unmatched junction bases: 4. Germline V gene sequence: CDR1 SGHRS, CDR2 YFSETQ. The CDR3 reads CASSLVVAGANEQFF. The CDR3 bases are TGCGCCAGCAGCTTGGTGGTAGCGGGAGCCAATGAGCAGTTCTTC.

This chain links TRBV2 with TRBJ2-7; 8 nucleotides line up with TRBD1. The J call may be incorrect, as the DNA end agrees better with TRBJ2-1. Germline assignment: CDR1 SNHLY and CDR2 FYNNEI. The CDR3 is made up of 14 amino acids. CDR3: CASSAAGQVGEQFF. The CDR3 DNA is TGTGCCAGCAGTGCGGCGGGACAGGTCGGTGAGCAGTTCTTC.

This clonotype was seen many times. The CDR3 loop reads CSATRQGEIFLAYNEQFF. The CDR3 DNA follows: TGCAGTGCTACTCGACAGGGCGAGATATTTCTAGCCTACAATGAGCAGTTCTTC. The chain carries TRBV20-1 and TRBJ2-1, with TRBD1 matching 7 bases. Germline V gene sequence: CDR1 DFQATT, CDR2 SNEGSKA (reference sequence). J lost 2 bases, V lost 4 bases, and 17 bases had no gene match. CDR3 length: 18 residues.

This clonotype occurred a few times. The V and J genes are TRBV4-2 and TRBJ2-1; 7 bases are shared with TRBD2. The CDR3 is made up of 16 amino acids. Germline CDR1 and CDR2: LGHNA and YNFKEQ. Trimming at V came to 0 bases and at J to 6 bases, leaving 8 bases not matched to a gene. The CDR3 spells CASSQDFAGAINEQFF. The CDR3 bases are TGTGCCAGCAGCCAAGATTTCGCGGGAGCGATCAATGAGCAGTTCTTC.